Below, 12 T cell receptor beta chains from the same sample are listed, as sequenced in a study of shared clonotypes between healthy human individuals. Clones were sequenced by immunoSEQ multiplex PCR, and TCRdb holds only the in-frame ones, with some missing. The table includes 2.3 million or so clones, approximately 93% detected once. What was sequenced was naive CD4+ T cells from PBMCs. Subset denoted: CD45RA+ positively selected. These TCRs come from a man aged 18 to 30 in good health. Some clones in this sample may be carry-over from other donors' samples.

Regarding this clone: Different DNA sequences within this sample yield the same CDR3. This sequence joins TRBV5-1 and TRBJ1-1; D not resolved. The V end was cut by 2 bases, the J end by 1 base, with 9 bases between. Germline V CDR1 and CDR2: SGHRS, YFSETQ. CDR3 length equals 14 residues. CDR3 sequence: CASSFDGKNTEAFF. The CDR3 nucleotides read TGCGCCAGCAGCTTCGATGGGAAGAACACTGAAGCTTTCTTT.

The chain employs TRBV5-1 and TRBJ2-7, with D perhaps matching TRBD2 (6 bases). CDR3 size: 14 residues. The ends were cut back, 4 bases at V and 7 bases at J, with 18 bases in the middle. The germline V gene encodes CDR1 SGHRS and CDR2 YFSETQ. In nucleotides, the CDR3 is TGCGCCAGCAGCCCGGGGGACGCTGTTCGGGAGCAGTACTTC. Amino acids: CASSPGDAVREQYF.

This chain connects TRBV28 to TRBJ1-1; 7 nucleotides line up with TRBD1. Trimming cost V 9 bases and J 5 bases; bases outside gene matches: 9. From germline, CDR1 is MDHEN and CDR2 SYDVKM. CDR3 size: 13 residues. CDR3 residues: CASVRQGRTEAFF. The CDR3 DNA is TGTGCCAGTGTTCGACAGGGTAGGACTGAAGCTTTCTTT.

This clone was seen only a few times. The CDR3 here is CASNLGTSGRARGNEQFF. CDR3 coding DNA: TGTGCCAGCAACTTGGGGACTAGCGGGAGGGCCAGGGGGAATGAGCAGTTCTTC. This sequence joins TRBV2 and TRBJ2-1, with 16 bases that match TRBD2. The CDR3 runs to 18 residues. Germline trimming cut 7 bases from V and 7 bases from J; bases unmatched to any gene: 13. Germline-derived CDR1 and CDR2 are SNHLY and FYNNEI.

The chain combines TRBV11-2 with TRBJ2-7; 7 bases are a match to TRBD1. J was trimmed by 4 bases and V by 6 bases; bases with no gene match: 18. This CDR3 contains 17 residues. CDR1 SGHAT and CDR2 FQNNGV come from the germline V gene. The DNA of the CDR3 is TGTGCCAGCAGTGATTCATTCGACAGGGCAGAGGAGTACGAGCAGTACTTC. This translates into CASSDSFDRAEEYEQYF.

This chain uses TRBV28 with TRBJ2-1; 9 bases fit TRBD2. CDR3 length equals 16 residues. CDR1 is MDHEN, CDR2 SYDVKM, per germline. V was pared by 6 bases and J by 8 bases, with 14 bases of the junction left unmatched. The CDR3 protein is CASSRRRGAGGDEQFF. CDR3 DNA sequence: TGTGCCAGCAGCCGCCGGCGGGGAGCGGGAGGTGATGAGCAGTTCTTC.

The chain is built from TRBV4-2 and TRBJ1-1; 7 bases are a match to TRBD1. Germline V CDR1 and CDR2: LGHNA, YNFKEQ. The length of the CDR3 is 16 residues. Trimming took 4 bases from V and 1 from J; bases not matched to a gene: 9. CDR3 in DNA: TGTGCCAGCAGCCCCTTATTCAGGGGGAGGAACACTGAAGCTTTCTTT. Amino acids: CASSPLFRGRNTEAFF.

CDR3 loop: CASSFDRGEAFF. The CDR3, as DNA: TGTGCCAGCAGCTTTGACAGGGGTGAAGCTTTCTTT. The rearrangement links TRBV11-3 to TRBJ1-1, with 8 bases identical to TRBD1. Trimming removed 3 bases from V and 7 bases from J; junction bases left unmatched: 1. The germline V gene encodes CDR1 SGHNT and CDR2 YENEEA. The CDR3 has 12 residues.

V is TRBV28 and J is TRBJ1-5; D not certain. The germline V gene encodes CDR1 MDHEN and CDR2 SYDVKM. The CDR3 extends over 14 amino acids. Between the trimmed V and J ends, which lost 2 bases and 3 bases, there was a span of 8 bases. CDR3 sequence reads: CASSLHAFNQPQHF. The CDR3 nucleotides are TGTGCCAGCAGTTTACATGCCTTCAATCAGCCCCAGCATTTT.

The chain joins TRBV18 to TRBJ2-1; TRBD2 matches 10 bases. Germline CDR1 is KGHSH and CDR2 is LQKENI. J was trimmed by 3 bases and V by 1 base; bases with no gene match: 15. The CDR3 is made up of 20 amino acids. CDR3 sequence: CASSPRGAGGPSRGYNEQFF. The CDR3 DNA follows: TGTGCCAGCTCACCACGAGGAGCGGGAGGGCCCTCGCGAGGCTACAATGAGCAGTTCTTC.

J is TRBJ1-4 and V is TRBV29-1; 7 bases match TRBD1. Germline CDR1 reads SQVTM; CDR2 reads ANQGSEA. The trim removed 7 bases at V and 8 bases at J, leaving 4 bases unmatched. The CDR3 loop spans 11 amino acids. CDR3 bases: TGCAGCGGGGGACAGCCCGAAAAACTGTTTTTT. Protein: CSGGQPEKLFF.

The chain has TRBV6-1 and TRBJ2-3; D gene ambiguous. The CDR3 runs 13 residues. Germline V lookup: CDR1 MNHNS, CDR2 SASEGT. The germline V and J ends were trimmed by 6 bases and 1 base, with 8 bases remaining between them. The CDR3 reads CASRSAGTDTQYF. Here the CDR3 DNA reads TGTGCCAGCAGGTCGGCTGGCACAGATACGCAGTATTTT.